What follows are 18 T cell receptor beta chains derived from one specimen sequenced in a study of blood T cell repertoires in COVID-19. Libraries were prepared by immunoSEQ multiplex PCR; TCRdb keeps only in-frame clonotypes and omits some of them. In the table there are some 260,000 clones, 88% of which are singletons. Sequencing was performed on peripheral blood. The receptors originated from a woman aged 70-85 years with COVID-19, enrolled during active disease.

The chain couples TRBV4-1 to TRBJ1-3; TRBD1 agrees at 11 bases. The CDR3 length is 20 residues. J gave up 0 bases and V 1 base, and 11 bases lay outside the gene matches. Germline CDR1 MGHRA, CDR2 YSYEKL. As DNA, the CDR3 is TGCGCCAGCAGCCAAGCCGGGACAGGGGGTCGGACTACCTCTGGAAACACCATATATTTT. Translation: CASSQAGTGGRTTSGNTIYF.

This rearrangement joins TRBV7-8 to TRBJ1-1, with a weak D call TRBD1 (5 bases). CDR3 size: 13 residues. CDR1 and CDR2 (germline): SGHVS, FQNEAQ. V shed 5 bases and J shed 1 base, with 8 bases lying between them. Here the CDR3 reads CASSTGQNTEAFF. CDR3 DNA sequence: TGTGCCAGCAGCACTGGACAGAACACTGAAGCTTTCTTT.

V and J are TRBV15 and TRBJ2-7; TRBD1 might be the D (5 bases). Per germline, CDR1 LNHNV and CDR2 YYDKDF (reference sequence). This CDR3 is 13 amino acids long. The germline V and J ends were trimmed by 9 bases and 1 base, with 13 bases remaining between them. The CDR3 DNA reads as TGTGCCACGCGAAAAACAGGTTCCTACGAGCAGTACTTC. It translates to CATRKTGSYEQYF. The whole variable domain, filled in from reference TRBV15 and TRBJ2-7, reads DAMVIQNPRYQVTQFGKPVTLSCSQTLNHNVMYWYQQKSSQAPKLLFHYYDKDFNNEADTPDNFQSRRPNTSFCFLDIRSPGLGDTAMYLCATRKTGSYEQYFGPGTRLTVT.

CDR3 sequence: CASSGQASSYEQYF. The CDR3 nucleotides are TGTGCCAGTAGCGGACAGGCCAGCTCCTACGAGCAGTACTTC. The chain has TRBV19 and TRBJ2-7; 7 nucleotides match TRBD1. The CDR3 consists of 14 residues. With V trimmed by 6 bases and J by 0 bases, 5 bases remained unmatched. Germline V gene data show CDR1 as LNHDA and CDR2 as SQIVND (reference sequence).

The J gene is TRBJ1-6, the V gene TRBV6-5, with 7 bases identical to TRBD1. Germline values: CDR1 MNHEY, CDR2 SVGAGI. This CDR3 is 15 amino acids long. J gave up 10 bases and V 2 bases, and 8 bases lay outside the gene matches. The CDR3 DNA follows: TGTGCCAGCAGTTACGATTACAGGGGTCAATCACCCCTCCACTTT. This encodes CASSYDYRGQSPLHF.

The V gene is TRBV7-3, the J gene TRBJ2-5, with 14 bases aligning to TRBD2. The germline V gene has CDR1 SGHTA and CDR2 FQGTGA. CDR3 length equals 17 residues. The V and J ends lost 2 bases and 4 bases, in that order; junction bases with no gene match: 6. The CDR3 DNA is TGTGCCAGCAGCTTACTGACGGGACTAGCGGGAGTAGAGACCCAGTACTTC. Residues: CASSLLTGLAGVETQYF.

The V gene is TRBV6-6, the J gene TRBJ2-7, with TRBD1 as a possible D gene (6 bases). Germline-derived CDR1 and CDR2 are MNHNY and SVGAGI (reference sequence). The CDR3 covers 14 residues. Trimming shortened V by 2 bases and J by 3 bases, and 11 bases separated the two germline ends. The CDR3 reads CASSYGTGLYEQYF. The CDR3 DNA sequence: TGTGCCAGCAGTTACGGTACAGGGCTCTACGAGCAGTACTTC.

J is TRBJ2-1 and V is TRBV5-1, with a weak D call TRBD2 (5 bases). Trimming stripped 1 base from V and 8 bases from J, with 7 bases between. The germline V gene encodes CDR1 SGHRS and CDR2 YFSETQ. The CDR3 has 12 amino acids. CDR3 sequence (DNA): TGCGCCAGCAGCTTGAACGGGGATGAGCAGTTCTTC. This codes for CASSLNGDEQFF.

CDR3 coding DNA: TGCAGCGTTGACGGTATGGCGGGAGGTCGGAGGGAGCAGTTCTTC. Translation gives CSVDGMAGGRREQFF. The chain recombines TRBV29-1 with TRBJ2-1, with 8 bases matching TRBD2. Germline values: CDR1 SQVTM, CDR2 ANQGSEA. V gave up 3 bases and J gave up 10 bases; unmatched junction bases: 14. The CDR3 is made up of 15 amino acids.

The chain uses TRBV24-1 and TRBJ1-2; tentatively, D is TRBD1 (5 bases). The CDR3 contains 13 residues. Germline CDR1 is KGHDR and CDR2 is SFDVKD. V shed 4 bases and J shed 8 bases, with 13 bases lying between them. The CDR3 DNA reads TGTGCCACCAGTGACCCAGGGTTGCAAGGCTACACCTTC. It encodes CATSDPGLQGYTF.

The chain is built from TRBV4-1 and TRBJ2-1, with TRBD2 matching 7 bases. Per the germline V gene, CDR1 is MGHRA and CDR2 is YSYEKL. This CDR3 is built from 17 residues. V trimming: 0 bases; J trimming: 2 bases; junction bases outside the gene matches: 7. The CDR3 region has the DNA TGCGCCAGCAGCCAAGAATTAGCGGGTGGGACCTACAATGAGCAGTTCTTC. Amino acid sequence: CASSQELAGGTYNEQFF.

V and J are TRBV7-2 and TRBJ2-7, with D possibly matching TRBD1 (5 bases). The CDR3 covers 14 residues. Germline CDR1 SGHTA, CDR2 FQGNSA. Trimming removed 3 bases at V and 1 base at J, with 10 bases between. The DNA of the CDR3 is TGTGCCAGCAGCTTCAGGGCCAATTCCTACGAGCAGTACTTC. As protein: CASSFRANSYEQYF.

This chain links TRBV5-1 with TRBJ1-2, with TRBD1 matching over 9 bases. The V gene's germline CDR1 is SGHRS and CDR2 YFSETQ. V shed 0 bases, J shed 7 bases, and the junction held 7 bases outside the gene matches. The CDR3 is made up of 15 amino acids. In DNA, the CDR3 is TGCGCCAGCAGCTTGGAAGGACAGGGGAGGAGTGGCTACACCTTC. Its translation is CASSLEGQGRSGYTF.

The rearrangement links TRBV28 to TRBJ2-4; the match to TRBD2 covers 8 bases. The V gene's germline CDR1 is MDHEN and CDR2 SYDVKM. V shed 6 bases and J 0 bases; nucleotides not matched to a gene: 7. The CDR3 is 16 amino acids. CDR3 nucleotide sequence: TGTGCCAGCAGGCGACTAGCGACAATAGCCAAAAACATTCAGTACTTC. Its translation is CASRRLATIAKNIQYF. Supplemented by reference TRBV28 and TRBJ2-4, the full variable domain reads DVKVTQSSRYLVKRTGEKVFLECVQDMDHENMFWYRQDPGLGLRLIYFSYDVKMKEKGDIPEGYSVSREKKERFSLILESASTNQTSMYLCASRRLATIAKNIQYFGAGTRLSVL.

V is TRBV7-9 and J is TRBJ2-7, with D perhaps matching TRBD1 (6 bases). With 3 bases removed from V and 5 bases from J, the gap between germline ends came to 17 bases. CDR1 is SEHNR, CDR2 FQNEAQ, per germline (reference sequence). The CDR3 contains 15 residues. Here the CDR3 reads CASSFPQGPINEQYF. As DNA, the CDR3 is TGTGCCAGCAGCTTCCCACAGGGTCCGATCAACGAGCAGTACTTC.

Remarks on this clone: Other DNA variants within this sample encode the same CDR3. The gene calls are TRBV27 and TRBJ2-7, with 9 bases that match TRBD1. CDR3 length equals 15 residues. V shed 9 bases and J 4 bases; nucleotides not matched to a gene: 13. Germline V gene lookup returns CDR1 MNHEY and CDR2 SMNVEV (reference sequence). CDR3 coding DNA: TGTGCCAGTAGCCAAAAACCGGGACAGGGTTACGAGCAGTACTTC. Translating it yields CASSQKPGQGYEQYF.

The J gene is TRBJ1-5, the V gene TRBV20-1; D is ambiguous. Deletions cut 3 bases from V and 4 bases from J, with 4 bases between. CDR1 DFQATT and CDR2 SNEGSKA come from the germline V gene (reference sequence). There are 11 residues in the CDR3. CDR3 in DNA: TGCAGTGCTAGCCTGAATCAGCCCCAGCATTTT. Its protein is CSASLNQPQHF.

DNA of the CDR3: TGTGCCAGTAGTCCCCGGAGGACAGCAACCACAGATACGCAGTATTTT. Translation gives CASSPRRTATTDTQYF. This chain connects TRBV19 to TRBJ2-3, with a tentative D call TRBD1 (6 bases). The V end was cut by 5 bases, the J end by 2 bases, with 17 bases between. CDR1 and CDR2 (germline): LNHDA, SQIVND (reference sequence). This CDR3 comprises 16 residues.